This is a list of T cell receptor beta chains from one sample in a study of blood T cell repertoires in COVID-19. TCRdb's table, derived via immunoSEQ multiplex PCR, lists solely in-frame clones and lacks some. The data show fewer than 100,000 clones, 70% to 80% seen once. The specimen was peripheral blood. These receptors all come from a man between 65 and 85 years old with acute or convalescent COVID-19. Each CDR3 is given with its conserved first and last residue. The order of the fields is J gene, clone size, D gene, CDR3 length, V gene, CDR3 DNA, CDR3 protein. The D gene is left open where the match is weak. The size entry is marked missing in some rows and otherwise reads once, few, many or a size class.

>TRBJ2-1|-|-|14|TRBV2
TGTGCCAGCAAAACGGGAACGTCCTACAATGAGCAGTTCTTC
CASKTGTSYNEQFF
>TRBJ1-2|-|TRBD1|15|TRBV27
TGTGCCAGCAGTGCCGTACGGGACAGGGAGTATGGCTACACCTTC
CASSAVRDREYGYTF
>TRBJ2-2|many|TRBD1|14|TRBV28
TGTGCCAGCAGATGGGACAGGACCCCCGGGGAGCTGTTTTTT
CASRWDRTPGELFF
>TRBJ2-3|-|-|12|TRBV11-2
TGTGCCAGCAGCTTAGAGGGCGATACGCAGTATTTT
CASSLEGDTQYF
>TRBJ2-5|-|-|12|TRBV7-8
TGTGCCAGCAGCTTAGGAGCAGAGACCCAGTACTTC
CASSLGAETQYF
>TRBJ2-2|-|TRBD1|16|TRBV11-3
TGTGCCAGCAGCTTAGCTGGGACAGGGGGGGCCGGGGAGCTGTTTTTT
CASSLAGTGGAGELFF
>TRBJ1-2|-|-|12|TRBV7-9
TGTGCCAGCAGCTTCGACCAGGGGTCCTACACCTTC
CASSFDQGSYTF
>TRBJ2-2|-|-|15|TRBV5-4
TGTGCCAGCAGCCCCGGACAGTTTTACACCGGGGAGCTGTTTTTT
CASSPGQFYTGELFF
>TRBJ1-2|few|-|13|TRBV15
TGTGCCACCAGCAGAACTATGGAGGTCGGCTACACCTTC
CATSRTMEVGYTF
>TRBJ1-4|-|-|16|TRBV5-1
TGCGCCAGCAGCTTGGAGGCCAGGGTAGGAGGGGAAAAACTGTTTTTT
CASSLEARVGGEKLFF
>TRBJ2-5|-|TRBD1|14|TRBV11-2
TGTGCCAGCAGACCTCGACAGGGAGTGGAGACCCAGTACTTC
CASRPRQGVETQYF
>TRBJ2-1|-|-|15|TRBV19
TGTGCCAGTTCGGGCTATGGGGCGGGACGCGGCGAGCAGTTCTTC
CASSGYGAGRGEQFF
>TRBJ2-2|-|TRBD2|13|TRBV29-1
TGCAGCGTGCTCAAAGCGGGAGCCGGGGAGCTGTTTTTT
CSVLKAGAGELFF
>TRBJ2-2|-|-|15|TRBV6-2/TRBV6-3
TGTGCCAGCAGTTATCTGGTGCCTAGGGGCGGGGAGCTGTTTTTT
CASSYLVPRGGELFF
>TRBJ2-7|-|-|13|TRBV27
TGTGCCAGCAGTTTCAGAAGCTCCTACGAGCAGTACTTC
CASSFRSSYEQYF
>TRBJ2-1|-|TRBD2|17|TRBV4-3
TGCGCCAGCAGCCAAGAGATTGACGGGAGGGGTTACAATGAGCAGTTCTTC
CASSQEIDGRGYNEQFF
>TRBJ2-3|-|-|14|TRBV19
TGTGCCAGTAGTATAGCGGGGGGCACAGATACGCAGTATTTT
CASSIAGGTDTQYF
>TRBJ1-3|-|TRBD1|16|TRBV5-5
TGTGCCAGCAGCTTATACGGACAGGACGGGGGAAACACCATATATTTT
CASSLYGQDGGNTIYF
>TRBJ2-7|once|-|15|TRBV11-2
TGTGCCAGCAGCTCCTGGACTGCACTCTCCTACGAGCAGTACTTC
CASSSWTALSYEQYF
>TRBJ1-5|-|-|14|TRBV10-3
TGTGCCATCAGTGAGGGACAGTCTTATCAGCCCCAGCATTTT
CAISEGQSYQPQHF
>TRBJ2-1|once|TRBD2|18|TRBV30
TGTGCCTGGAGGGATACAGGGAAGGAAGCTAGCGGGAGTAATGAGCAGTTCTTC
CAWRDTGKEASGSNEQFF
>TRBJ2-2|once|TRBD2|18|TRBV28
TGTGCCAGCAGCCAGGGTTTGACTAGCGGGAGAATCACCGGGGAGCTGTTTTTT
CASSQGLTSGRITGELFF
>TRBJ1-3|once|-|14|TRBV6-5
TGTGCCGCGCATGCCGCTCCCACTGGAAACACCATATATTTT
CAAHAAPTGNTIYF
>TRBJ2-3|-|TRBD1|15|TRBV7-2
TGTGCCAGCAGCTTAGCCAGGGGGCTTACAGATACGCAGTATTTT
CASSLARGLTDTQYF
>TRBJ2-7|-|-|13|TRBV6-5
TGTGCCAGCAGTTACTTCATGGAGGGGGAGCAGTACTTC
CASSYFMEGEQYF
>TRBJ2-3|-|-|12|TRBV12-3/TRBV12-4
TGTGCCAGCAGTTTAAGAGGGGATACGCAGTATTTT
CASSLRGDTQYF
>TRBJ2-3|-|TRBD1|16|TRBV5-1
TGCGCCAGCAGCTCAATACCCGGGACAGACACAGATACGCAGTATTTT
CASSSIPGTDTDTQYF
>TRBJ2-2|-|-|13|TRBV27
TGTGCCAGCACCACAGGGGGGGCCAGGGAGCTGTTTTTT
CASTTGGARELFF
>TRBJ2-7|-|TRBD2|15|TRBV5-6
TGTGCCAGCAGCTTGCGTGGACTAGCAGGCTACGAGCAGTACTTC
CASSLRGLAGYEQYF
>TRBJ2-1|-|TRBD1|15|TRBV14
TGTGCCAGCAGCCAGAGACAGGGGGCGCAAAATGAGCAGTTCTTC
CASSQRQGAQNEQFF
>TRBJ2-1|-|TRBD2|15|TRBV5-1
TGCGCCAGCAGCTTGCCGCTAGCGGGGAACAATGAGCAGTTCTTC
CASSLPLAGNNEQFF
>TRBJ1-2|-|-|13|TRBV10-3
TGTGCCATCAGTGAGTCCCAGTTCTATGGCTACACCTTC
CAISESQFYGYTF
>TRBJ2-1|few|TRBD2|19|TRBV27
TGTGCCAGCAGTCCAACAGGGTTAGCGGGAGGGCCCGACTACAATGAGCAGTTCTTC
CASSPTGLAGGPDYNEQFF
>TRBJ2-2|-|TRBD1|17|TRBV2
TGTGCCAGCAGTGAAGGCTTTATGACAGGGGCGGCCGGGGAGCTGTTTTTT
CASSEGFMTGAAGELFF
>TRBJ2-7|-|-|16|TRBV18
TGTGCCAGCTCACCAGGCAGGTGGGAGCCGGACTACGAGCAGTACTTC
CASSPGRWEPDYEQYF
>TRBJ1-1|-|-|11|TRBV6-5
TGTGCCAGCAGTTACGTTAGTGAAGCTTTCTTT
CASSYVSEAFF
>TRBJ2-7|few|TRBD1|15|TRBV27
TGTGCCAGGACCCCAGGGACAGGGCGGCCCGGCGAGCAGTACTTC
CARTPGTGRPGEQYF
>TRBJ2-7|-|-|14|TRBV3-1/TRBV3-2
TGTGCCAGCAGCCCCTTTGGACTTTCCTACGAGCAGTACTTC
CASSPFGLSYEQYF
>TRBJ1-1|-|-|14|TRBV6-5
TGTGCCAGCAGTTACTCTAGGGAGAAGGTTTCAGCTTTCTTT
CASSYSREKVSAFF
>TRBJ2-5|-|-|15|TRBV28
TGTGCCAGCAGTTTAGTCAGGGGCGGAGTCGGGACCCAGTACTTC
CASSLVRGGVGTQYF
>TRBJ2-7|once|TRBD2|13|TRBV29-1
TGCAGCGTTGACGTAGCGGGAGTTAACGAGCAGTACTTC
CSVDVAGVNEQYF
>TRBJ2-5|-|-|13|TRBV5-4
TGTGCCAGCAGCTTGGGCGGGCAAGAGACCCAGTACTTC
CASSLGGQETQYF
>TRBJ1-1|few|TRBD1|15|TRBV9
TGTGCCAGCTCCTTGGAGGGACAGGGAGGAACTGAAGCTTTCTTT
CASSLEGQGGTEAFF
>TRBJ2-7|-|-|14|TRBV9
TGTGCCAGCAGCCCTCAATCCCTCGGTCGGAGGCAGTACTTC
CASSPQSLGRRQYF
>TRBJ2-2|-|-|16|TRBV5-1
TGCGCCAGCAGCTTGGCCGTCGGGGGAAACACCGGGGAGCTGTTTTTT
CASSLAVGGNTGELFF
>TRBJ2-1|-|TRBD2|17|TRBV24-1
TGTGCCACCAGTGATGACCCTCGCGGGAGGAACGACAATGAGCAGTTCTTC
CATSDDPRGRNDNEQFF
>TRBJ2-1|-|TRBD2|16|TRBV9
TGTGCCAGCAGCGTAGGGCTAGCGGGTCCCTACAATGAGCAGTTCTTC
CASSVGLAGPYNEQFF
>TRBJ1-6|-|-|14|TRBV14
TGTGCCAGCAGCCAAGACAGGGGCAATTCACCCCTCCACTTT
CASSQDRGNSPLHF